This is a list of T cell receptor beta chains from one sample in a study of beta chain features in type 1 diabetes. The protocol was immunoSEQ multiplex PCR, while the TCRdb copy is restricted to in-frame clones and leaves out a portion. There are 400,000 to 550,000 clones in the sample; over 9.5% occur only once, and approximately 0.05% lies in the top ten. Input material: naive CD4+ T cells from blood. These receptor sequences come from a woman aged 18-29 years in good health. Both conserved end residues are part of each CDR3. D genes are given only for firm matches. Clone size is given for some rows only: seen once, a few or many times, or a class if the clone is expanded.

abundance,j_gene,v_gene,d_gene,CDR3aa,CDR3nt
NA,TRBJ2-3,TRBV11-3,TRBD2,CASSFRLAGVGDTQYF,TGTGCCAGCAGCTTTCGACTAGCGGGAGTGGGAGATACGCAGTATTTT
few,TRBJ2-3,TRBV7-2,NA,CASSLVGGSTDTQYF,TGTGCCAGCAGCTTAGTAGGGGGAAGCACAGATACGCAGTATTTT
NA,TRBJ2-5,TRBV4-3,NA,CASSRDYQETQYF,TGCGCCAGCAGCCGGGACTACCAAGAGACCCAGTACTTC
few,TRBJ2-1,TRBV10-3,NA,CAISAAANGAYNEQFF,TGTGCCATCAGTGCCGCGGCAAACGGGGCCTACAATGAGCAGTTCTTC
few,TRBJ2-2,TRBV9,NA,CASSALTSGGELFF,TGTGCCAGCAGCGCACTCACAAGCGGCGGGGAGCTGTTTTTT
few,TRBJ2-7,TRBV7-9,NA,CASSDYRSYEQYF,TGTGCCAGCAGCGACTACCGCTCCTACGAGCAGTACTTC
NA,TRBJ2-1,TRBV9,TRBD1,CASTTGTGTYNEQFF,TGTGCCAGCACCACCGGGACAGGGACCTACAATGAGCAGTTCTTC
NA,TRBJ2-3,TRBV7-2,NA,CASFRGPDTQYF,TGTGCTAGCTTCCGGGGACCCGATACGCAGTATTTT
few,TRBJ2-5,TRBV5-1,NA,CASSDSPAETQYF,TGCGCCAGCAGCGACTCACCGGCAGAGACCCAGTACTTC
NA,TRBJ1-2,TRBV7-2,NA,CASSLEGYGYTF,TGTGCCAGCAGCTTAGAAGGGTATGGCTACACCTTC
NA,TRBJ1-6,TRBV21-1,NA,CASSKVGSPLHF,TGTGCCAGCAGCAAAGTAGGTTCACCCCTCCACTTT
few,TRBJ2-1,TRBV10-3,TRBD2,CAIRQLAGERNNEQFF,TGTGCCATCAGGCAACTAGCGGGGGAGCGGAACAATGAGCAGTTCTTC
few,TRBJ2-3,TRBV19,NA,CASSIGGATDTQYF,TGTGCCAGTAGTATTGGGGGGGCCACAGATACGCAGTATTTT
NA,TRBJ1-2,TRBV28,NA,CASSLEARYGYTF,TGTGCCAGCAGTTTAGAGGCGCGCTATGGCTACACCTTC